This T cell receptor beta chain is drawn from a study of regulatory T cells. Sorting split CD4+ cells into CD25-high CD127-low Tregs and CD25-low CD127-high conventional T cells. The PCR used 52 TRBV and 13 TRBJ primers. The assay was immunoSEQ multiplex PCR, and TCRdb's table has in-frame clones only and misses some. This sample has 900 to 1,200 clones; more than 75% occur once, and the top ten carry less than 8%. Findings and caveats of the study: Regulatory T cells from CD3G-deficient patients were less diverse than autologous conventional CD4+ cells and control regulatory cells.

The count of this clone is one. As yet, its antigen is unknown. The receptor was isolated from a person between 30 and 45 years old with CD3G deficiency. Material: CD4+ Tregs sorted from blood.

CDR3 coding DNA: TGTGCCAGCAGCTTAGACGTGTCTGAAAAACTGTTTTTT. Its translation is CASSLDVSEKLFF. V and J are TRBV7-9 and TRBJ1-4; D call uncertain. The CDR3 contains 13 residues. Trimming removed 1 base at V and 7 bases at J, with 7 bases between. The germline CDR1 and CDR2 sequences are SEHNR and FQNEAQ (reference sequence).